This entry features one T cell receptor (beta chain) sequence. What it binds is not known. Primers for the PCR totalled 60 Vbeta and 13 Jbeta. Method: immunoSEQ multiplex PCR; TCRdb's copy keeps in-frame clones and lacks some. Of roughly 170,000 clones in the sample, roughly 82% are singletons; the top ten hold 1.5% to 2%. Germline V gives CDR1 SGHAT, CDR2 FQNNGV. The CDR3 is 15 residues long. V dropped 2 bases and J dropped 1 base, with 10 bases sitting between them. The data originate from a study of cytomegalovirus exposure and HLA in healthy donors. General study findings and limits: Analyses of presence and absence presupposed an approximately uniform sequencing depth across donors.

The J gene is TRBJ2-3, the V gene TRBV11-2, with D maybe TRBD2 (7 bases). The TCR was taken from a woman aged 25 to 39 in good health and CMV-seronegative. Sample: PBMCs. The CDR3 DNA is TGTGCCAGCAGCTTACGGGGGGCTGGCACAGATACGCAGTATTTT. Its translation: CASSLRGAGTDTQYF.